This is a list of T cell receptor beta chains from one sample in a study of human T cells and chemical hapten exposure. TCRdb passed the RACE reads through MiXCR, listing each CDR3 protein once. Among about 360,000 distinct CDR3 sequences listed, roughly 6.9% were seen once. This sample comprised whole blood, obtained in connection with sensitization to the hapten diphenylcyclopropenone (DPC). The receptors here all came from a woman under 30 with alopecia areata. Some clones in this sample may be carry-over from other donors' samples. The CDR3 runs from the conserved cysteine through the conserved F or W. The order of the fields is clone size, V gene, D gene, J gene, CDR3 DNA, CDR3 protein. D genes are given only for firm matches. Size values are once, few and many counts, or a class for expanded clones, and some rows have none.

size: many
V: TRBV4-2
D: -
J: TRBJ1-3
DNA: TGTGCCAGCAGCCAAGAGCTTTGGCAGGGGTTCACCATATATTTT
CDR3: CASSQELWQGFTIYF

size: -
V: TRBV24-1
D: TRBD1
J: TRBJ2-1
DNA: TGTGCCACCAGTGACCCTAACCGGGACAGGCACTACAATGAGCAGTTCTTC
CDR3: CATSDPNRDRHYNEQFF

size: few
V: TRBV7-2
D: TRBD1
J: TRBJ1-1
DNA: TGTGCCAGCAGCCCTGGGACAGGGGGGAGGACTGAAGCTTTCTTT
CDR3: CASSPGTGGRTEAFF

size: -
V: TRBV7-2
D: -
J: TRBJ2-7
DNA: TGTGCCAGCAGCCCCAAGGATCCTCATTGGCACGGATCGACCTACGAGCAGTACTTC
CDR3: CASSPKDPHWHGSTYEQYF

size: few
V: TRBV6-6
D: -
J: TRBJ2-4
DNA: TGTGCCAGCAGTTACTCGCTGGGAGTCGCCAAAAACATTCAGTACTTC
CDR3: CASSYSLGVAKNIQYF

size: -
V: TRBV20-1
D: -
J: TRBJ1-3
DNA: TGCAGTGCTACACCGGGGTACTCTGGAAACACCATATATTTT
CDR3: CSATPGYSGNTIYF

size: few
V: TRBV5-4
D: TRBD1
J: TRBJ2-6
DNA: TGTGCCAGCATAAGGGGGCTCCCCTCTGGGGCCATCGTCCTGACTTTC
CDR3: CASIRGLPSGAIVLTF

size: many
V: TRBV4-3
D: -
J: TRBJ1-1
DNA: TGCGCCAGCAGCCAAGATTTGGTAGGGTTCGAGGCTTTCTTT
CDR3: CASSQDLVGFEAFF

size: -
V: TRBV9
D: -
J: TRBJ2-1
DNA: TGTGCCAGCAGCGTAAGGGGAACCTACAATGAGCAGTTCTTC
CDR3: CASSVRGTYNEQFF

size: few
V: TRBV20-1
D: -
J: TRBJ2-7
DNA: TGCAGTGCACCCTTAGGGGGGGCTTCCTCCTACGAGCAGTACTTC
CDR3: CSAPLGGASSYEQYF

size: many
V: TRBV28
D: -
J: TRBJ2-7
DNA: TGTGCCAGCAGTTCCCCTATCACCTACGAGCAGTACTTC
CDR3: CASSSPITYEQYF

size: many
V: TRBV4-1
D: -
J: TRBJ2-1
DNA: TGCGCCAGCAGCCCGCCCGCGGGCGGTTACAATGAGCAGTTCTTC
CDR3: CASSPPAGGYNEQFF

size: many
V: TRBV4-1
D: TRBD2
J: TRBJ2-1
DNA: TGCGCCAGCAGCCAAGTATGGCGGGGGGCCTACAATGAGCAGTTCTTC
CDR3: CASSQVWRGAYNEQFF